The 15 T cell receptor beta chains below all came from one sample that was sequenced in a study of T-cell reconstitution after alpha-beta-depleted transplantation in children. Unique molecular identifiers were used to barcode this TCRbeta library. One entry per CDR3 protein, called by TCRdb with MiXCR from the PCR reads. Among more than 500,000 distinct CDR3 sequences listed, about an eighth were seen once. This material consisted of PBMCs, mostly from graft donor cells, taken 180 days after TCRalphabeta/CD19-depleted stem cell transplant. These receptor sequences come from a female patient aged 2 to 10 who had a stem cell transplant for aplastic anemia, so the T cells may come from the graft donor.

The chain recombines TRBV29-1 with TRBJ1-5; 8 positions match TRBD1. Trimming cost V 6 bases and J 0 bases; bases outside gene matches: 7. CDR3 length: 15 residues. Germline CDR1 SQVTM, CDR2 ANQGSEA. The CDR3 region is CSVRSGTGSNQPQHF. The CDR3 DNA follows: TGCAGCGTACGATCCGGGACAGGTAGCAATCAGCCCCAGCATTTT.

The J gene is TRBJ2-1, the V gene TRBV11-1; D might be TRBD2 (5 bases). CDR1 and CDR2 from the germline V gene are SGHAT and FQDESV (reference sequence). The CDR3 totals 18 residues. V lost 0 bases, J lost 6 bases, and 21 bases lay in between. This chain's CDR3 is CASSLASWPSRKINEQFF. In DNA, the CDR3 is TGTGCCAGCAGCTTAGCGAGTTGGCCTAGCCGAAAAATCAATGAGCAGTTCTTC.

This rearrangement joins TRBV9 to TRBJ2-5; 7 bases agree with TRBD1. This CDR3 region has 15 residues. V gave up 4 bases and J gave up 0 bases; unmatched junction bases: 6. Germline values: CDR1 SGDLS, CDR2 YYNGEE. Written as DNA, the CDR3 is TGTGCCAGCAGCTCCAGTGACAGGGACCAAGAGACCCAGTACTTC. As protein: CASSSSDRDQETQYF.

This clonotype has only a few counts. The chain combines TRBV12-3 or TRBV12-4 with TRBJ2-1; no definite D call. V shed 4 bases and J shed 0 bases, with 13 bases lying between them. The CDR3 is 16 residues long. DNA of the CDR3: TGTGCCAGCAGTTCTTACTCCGAGAGCTCCTACAATGAGCAGTTCTTC. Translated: CASSSYSESSYNEQFF.

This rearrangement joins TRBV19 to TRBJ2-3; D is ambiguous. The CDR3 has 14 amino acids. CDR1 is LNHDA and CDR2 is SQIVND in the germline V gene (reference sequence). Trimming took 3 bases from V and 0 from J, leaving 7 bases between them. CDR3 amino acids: CASSIQRSTDTQYF. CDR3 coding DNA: TGTGCCAGTAGTATCCAGCGAAGCACAGATACGCAGTATTTT. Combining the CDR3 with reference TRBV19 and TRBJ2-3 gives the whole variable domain DGGITQSPKYLFRKEGQNVTLSCEQNLNHDAMYWYRQDPGQGLRLIYYSQIVNDFQKGDIAEGYSVSREKKESFPLTVTSAQKNPTAFYLCASSIQRSTDTQYFGPGTRLTVL.

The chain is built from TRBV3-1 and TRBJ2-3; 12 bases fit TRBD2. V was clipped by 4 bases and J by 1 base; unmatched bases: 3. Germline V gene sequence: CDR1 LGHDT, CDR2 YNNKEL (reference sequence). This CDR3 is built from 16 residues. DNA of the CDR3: TGTGCCAGCAGCCGGGGACTAGCGGGTCGCACAGATACGCAGTATTTT. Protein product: CASSRGLAGRTDTQYF.

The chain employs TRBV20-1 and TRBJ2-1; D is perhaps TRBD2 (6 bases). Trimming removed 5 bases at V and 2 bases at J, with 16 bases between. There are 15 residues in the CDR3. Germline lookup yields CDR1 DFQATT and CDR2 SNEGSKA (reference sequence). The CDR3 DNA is TGCAGTGCTGGACGGACTACCACAACCTACAATGAGCAGTTCTTC. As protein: CSAGRTTTTYNEQFF.

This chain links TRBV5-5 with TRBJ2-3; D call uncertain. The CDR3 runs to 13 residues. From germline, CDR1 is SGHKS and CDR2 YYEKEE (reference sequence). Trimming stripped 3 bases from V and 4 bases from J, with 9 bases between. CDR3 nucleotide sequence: TGTGCCAGCAGCTCGGGTGGCGCAGATACGCAGTATTTT. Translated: CASSSGGADTQYF.

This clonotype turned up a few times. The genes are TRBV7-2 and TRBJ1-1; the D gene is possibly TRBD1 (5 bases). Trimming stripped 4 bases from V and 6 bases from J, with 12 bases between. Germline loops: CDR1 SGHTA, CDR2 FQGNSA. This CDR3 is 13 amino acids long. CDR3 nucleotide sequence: TGTGCCAGCAGCTCTGCAGGGATTTCTGAAGCTTTCTTT. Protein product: CASSSAGISEAFF.

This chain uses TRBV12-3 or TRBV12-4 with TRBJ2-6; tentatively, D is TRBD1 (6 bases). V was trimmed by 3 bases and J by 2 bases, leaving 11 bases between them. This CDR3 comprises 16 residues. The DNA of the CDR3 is TGTGCCAGCAGTTTGCAGGGGAACACTGGGGCCAACGTCCTGACTTTC. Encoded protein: CASSLQGNTGANVLTF.

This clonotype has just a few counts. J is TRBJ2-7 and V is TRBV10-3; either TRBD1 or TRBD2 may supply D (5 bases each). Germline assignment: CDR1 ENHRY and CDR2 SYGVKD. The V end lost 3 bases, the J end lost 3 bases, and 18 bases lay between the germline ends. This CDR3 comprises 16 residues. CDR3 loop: CAISERDDPPNYEQYF. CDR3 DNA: TGTGCCATCAGTGAACGGGACGACCCTCCCAACTACGAGCAGTACTTC.

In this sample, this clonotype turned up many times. CDR3 DNA: TGTGCCAGCAGCTTTTATTCACGGGAGACCCAGTACTTC. It encodes CASSFYSRETQYF. This chain links TRBV7-9 with TRBJ2-5; no firm D call. This CDR3 spans 13 amino acids. Trimming left V 3 bases short and J 5 bases short, with 10 bases between. Germline V gene sequence: CDR1 SEHNR, CDR2 FQNEAQ (reference sequence). Filled out from reference TRBV7-9 and TRBJ2-5, the complete variable domain reads DTGVSQNPRHKITKRGQNVTFRCDPISEHNRLYWYRQTLGQGPEFLTYFQNEAQLEKSRLLSDRFSAERPKGSFSTLEIQRTEQGDSAMYLCASSFYSRETQYFGPGTRLLVL.

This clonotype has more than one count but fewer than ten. CDR3 sequence (DNA): TGCAGCGTTGGACAGGGGGGGATAGAAGCTTTCTTT. As protein: CSVGQGGIEAFF. The chain recombines TRBV29-1 with TRBJ1-1, with 9 positions matching TRBD1. From germline, CDR1 is SQVTM and CDR2 ANQGSEA. This CDR3 is 12 amino acids long. Trimming at V came to 4 bases and at J to 8 bases, leaving 5 bases not matched to a gene.

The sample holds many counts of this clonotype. The CDR3 nucleotides read TGCAGTGCTTTCCCGGGTGGCAATGAGCAGTTCTTC. Translation gives CSAFPGGNEQFF. The chain is built from TRBV20-1 and TRBJ2-1; D unresolved. The CDR3 runs 12 residues. V was pared by 5 bases and J by 6 bases, with 11 bases between. From germline, CDR1 is DFQATT and CDR2 SNEGSKA (reference sequence).

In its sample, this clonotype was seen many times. The CDR3 is CASSPGLAQLMTDTQYF. As DNA, the CDR3 is TGTGCCAGCAGCCCGGGACTAGCGCAACTAATGACAGATACGCAGTATTTT. The chain joins TRBV7-9 to TRBJ2-3; 10 positions agree with TRBD2. V lost 5 bases, J lost 3 bases, and 11 bases stayed unmatched. The CDR3 loop spans 17 amino acids. Germline loops: CDR1 SEHNR, CDR2 FQNEAQ (reference sequence).